This TCR beta chain originates from a study of shared clonotypes between healthy human individuals. Profiling relied on immunoSEQ multiplex PCR, and the TCRdb table lists in-frame clones only, not all of them. The sample lists about 2.3 million clones; 92% were seen once. The V gene lost 5 bases and the J gene lost 5 bases, with 10 bases spanning the gap. The CDR3 consists of 13 residues. The germline V gene encodes CDR1 SGHTA and CDR2 FQGTGA. Sequencing used naive CD4+ T cells from PBMCs. Subset described: CD45RA+ positively selected. This receptor was identified in a man between 18 and 29 years old in good health. Some clones in this sample may be carry-over from other donors' samples. V and J are TRBV7-3 and TRBJ1-5; D is unclear. CDR3 in amino acids: CASSVDGDQPQHF. In nucleotides, the CDR3 is TGTGCCAGCAGCGTCGACGGGGATCAGCCCCAGCATTTT.